The rows below give T cell receptor beta chains drawn from one sample of a study of early T cells in non-severe SARS-CoV-2 infection. In TCRdb, the 5' RACE reads were re-called with MiXCR into one record per CDR3 protein. The table lists tens of thousands of distinct CDR3 sequences, roughly 10% of them singletons. The sample taken for sequencing was whole blood. The source is an adult who was a healthcare worker with PCR-confirmed SARS-CoV-2 infection or an uninfected control (not recorded which). Both conserved end residues are part of each CDR3. A D gene is named only where the DNA matches it firmly. Not all rows give a size; the values are once, few, many and, for expanded clones, a class.

size: -
D: -
J: TRBJ2-5
V: TRBV20-1
CDR3: CSASWENQETQYF
DNA: TGCAGTGCTAGTTGGGAGAACCAAGAGACCCAGTACTTC

size: -
D: TRBD1
J: TRBJ1-1
V: TRBV6-5
CDR3: CASRREGAGTEAFF
DNA: TGTGCCAGCAGAAGGGAGGGGGCGGGCACTGAAGCTTTCTTT

size: few
D: -
J: TRBJ2-2
V: TRBV5-1
CDR3: CASSLSATVVGTGELFF
DNA: TGCGCCAGCAGCTTGTCGGCCACAGTGGTTGGGACCGGGGAGCTGTTTTTT

size: few
D: TRBD1
J: TRBJ2-5
V: TRBV2
CDR3: CASSGDRQETQYF
DNA: TGTGCCAGCAGTGGGGACAGGCAAGAGACCCAGTACTTC

size: few
D: -
J: TRBJ2-3
V: TRBV5-1
CDR3: CASSLGHRDGTDTQYF
DNA: TGCGCCAGCAGCTTGGGACATCGGGATGGCACAGATACGCAGTATTTT

size: many
D: -
J: TRBJ2-7
V: TRBV10-2
CDR3: CASSESRGFLTYEQYF
DNA: TGCGCCAGCAGTGAGTCGAGAGGGTTTTTGACCTACGAGCAGTACTTC

size: -
D: -
J: TRBJ1-2
V: TRBV3-1
CDR3: CASSQGRSGNNYGYTF
DNA: TGTGCCAGCAGCCAAGGAAGGTCAGGGAATAACTATGGCTACACCTTC

size: -
D: -
J: TRBJ1-4
V: TRBV12-3/TRBV12-4
CDR3: CASSTNEKLFF
DNA: TGTGCCAGTAGCACTAATGAAAAACTGTTTTTT

size: many
D: -
J: TRBJ1-1
V: TRBV7-2
CDR3: CASSNSPGGTEAFF
DNA: TGTGCCAGCAGCAATTCCCCGGGAGGGACTGAAGCTTTCTTT

size: many
D: -
J: TRBJ2-1
V: TRBV6-6
CDR3: CASSEMREQFF
DNA: TGTGCCAGCAGTGAAATGAGGGAGCAGTTCTTC

size: -
D: -
J: TRBJ1-1
V: TRBV6-2/TRBV6-3
CDR3: CASSYRPFRTSTEAFF
DNA: TGTGCCAGCAGTTACAGGCCATTCCGGACGAGCACTGAAGCTTTCTTT

size: many
D: -
J: TRBJ2-2
V: TRBV5-1
CDR3: CASSPPQGFGTGELFF
DNA: TGCGCCAGCAGCCCTCCCCAGGGCTTCGGCACCGGGGAGCTGTTTTTT

size: -
D: -
J: TRBJ1-1
V: TRBV7-2
CDR3: CASARGDEAFF
DNA: TGTGCCAGCGCGCGGGGTGATGAAGCTTTCTTT

size: few
D: TRBD2
J: TRBJ2-3
V: TRBV6-4
CDR3: CASSERGGTDTQYF
DNA: TGTGCCAGCAGTGAGCGGGGGGGCACAGATACGCAGTATTTT

size: -
D: -
J: TRBJ1-3
V: TRBV29-1
CDR3: CSVEGRAGTNTIYF
DNA: TGCAGCGTTGAAGGCCGCGCTGGGACAAACACCATATATTTT

size: few
D: -
J: TRBJ2-6
V: TRBV11-3
CDR3: CASRPDSGANVLTF
DNA: TGTGCCAGCCGCCCCGATTCTGGGGCCAACGTCCTGACTTTC

size: many
D: TRBD2
J: TRBJ2-1
V: TRBV4-3
CDR3: CASSQGRAGGYNEQFF
DNA: TGCGCCAGCAGCCAAGGGCGGGCGGGAGGCTACAATGAGCAGTTCTTC

size: few
D: TRBD1
J: TRBJ1-2
V: TRBV20-1
CDR3: CSARGRGNYGYTF
DNA: TGCAGTGCTAGGGGCAGGGGGAACTATGGCTACACCTTC